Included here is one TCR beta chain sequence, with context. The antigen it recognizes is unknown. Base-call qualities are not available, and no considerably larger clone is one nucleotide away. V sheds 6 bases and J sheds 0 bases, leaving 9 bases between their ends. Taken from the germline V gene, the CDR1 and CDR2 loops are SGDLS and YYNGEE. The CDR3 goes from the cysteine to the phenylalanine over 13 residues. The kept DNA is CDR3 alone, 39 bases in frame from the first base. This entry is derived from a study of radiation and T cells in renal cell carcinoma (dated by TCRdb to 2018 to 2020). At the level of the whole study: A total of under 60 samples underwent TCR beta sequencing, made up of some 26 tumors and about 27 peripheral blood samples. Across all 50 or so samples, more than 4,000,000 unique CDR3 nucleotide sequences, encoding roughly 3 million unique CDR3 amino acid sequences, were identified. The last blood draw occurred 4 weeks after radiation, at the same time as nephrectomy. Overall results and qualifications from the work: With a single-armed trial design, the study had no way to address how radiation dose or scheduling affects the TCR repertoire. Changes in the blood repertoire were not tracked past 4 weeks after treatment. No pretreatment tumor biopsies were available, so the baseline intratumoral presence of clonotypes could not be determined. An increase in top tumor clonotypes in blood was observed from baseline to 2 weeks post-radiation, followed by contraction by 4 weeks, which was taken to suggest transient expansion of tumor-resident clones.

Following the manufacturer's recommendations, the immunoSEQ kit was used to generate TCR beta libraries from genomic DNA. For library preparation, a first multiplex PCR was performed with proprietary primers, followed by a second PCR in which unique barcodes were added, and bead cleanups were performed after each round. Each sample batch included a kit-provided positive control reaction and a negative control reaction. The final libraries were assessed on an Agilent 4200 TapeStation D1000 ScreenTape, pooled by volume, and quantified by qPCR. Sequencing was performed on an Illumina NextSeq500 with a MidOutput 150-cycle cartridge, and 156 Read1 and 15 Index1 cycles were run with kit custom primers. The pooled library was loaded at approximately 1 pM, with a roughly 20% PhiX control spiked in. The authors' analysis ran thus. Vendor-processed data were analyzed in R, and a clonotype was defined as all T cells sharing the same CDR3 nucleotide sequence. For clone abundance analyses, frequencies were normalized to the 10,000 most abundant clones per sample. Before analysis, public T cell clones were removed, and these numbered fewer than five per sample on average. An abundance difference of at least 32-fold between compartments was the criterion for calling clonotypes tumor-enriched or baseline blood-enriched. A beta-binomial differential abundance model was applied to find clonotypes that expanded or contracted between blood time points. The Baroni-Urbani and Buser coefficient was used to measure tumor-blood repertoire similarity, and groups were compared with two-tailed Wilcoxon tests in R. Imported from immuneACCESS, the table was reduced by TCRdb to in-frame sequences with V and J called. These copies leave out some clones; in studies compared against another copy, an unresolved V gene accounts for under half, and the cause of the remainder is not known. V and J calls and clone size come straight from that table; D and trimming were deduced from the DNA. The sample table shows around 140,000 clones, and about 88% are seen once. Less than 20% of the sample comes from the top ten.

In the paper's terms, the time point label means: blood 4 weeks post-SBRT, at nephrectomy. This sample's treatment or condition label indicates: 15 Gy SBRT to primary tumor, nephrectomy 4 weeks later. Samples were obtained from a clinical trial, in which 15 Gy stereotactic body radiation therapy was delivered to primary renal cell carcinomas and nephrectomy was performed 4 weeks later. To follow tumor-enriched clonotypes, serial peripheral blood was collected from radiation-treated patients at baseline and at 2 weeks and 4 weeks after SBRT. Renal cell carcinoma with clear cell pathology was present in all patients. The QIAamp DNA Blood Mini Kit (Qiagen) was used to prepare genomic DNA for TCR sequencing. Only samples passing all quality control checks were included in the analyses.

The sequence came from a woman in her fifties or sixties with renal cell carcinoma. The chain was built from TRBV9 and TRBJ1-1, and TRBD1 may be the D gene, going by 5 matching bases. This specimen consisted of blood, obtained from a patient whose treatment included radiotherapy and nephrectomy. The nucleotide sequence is TGTGCCAGCAAAGGACAAGTGAACACTGAAGCTTTCTTT. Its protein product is CASKGQVNTEAFF.